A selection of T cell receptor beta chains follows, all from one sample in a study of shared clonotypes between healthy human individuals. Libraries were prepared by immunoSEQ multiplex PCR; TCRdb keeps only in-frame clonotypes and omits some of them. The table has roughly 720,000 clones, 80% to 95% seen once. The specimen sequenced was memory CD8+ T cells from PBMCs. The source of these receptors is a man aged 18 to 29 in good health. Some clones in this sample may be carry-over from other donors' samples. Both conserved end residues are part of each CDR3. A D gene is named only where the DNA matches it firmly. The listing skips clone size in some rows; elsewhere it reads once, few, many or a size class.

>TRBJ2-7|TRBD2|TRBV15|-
CATSRESGTSSYEQYF
TGTGCCACCAGCAGAGAATCAGGGACTAGCTCCTACGAGCAGTACTTC
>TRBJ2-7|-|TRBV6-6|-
CASSHPKGVKYEQYF
TGTGCCAGCAGCCACCCTAAGGGAGTAAAGTACGAGCAGTACTTC
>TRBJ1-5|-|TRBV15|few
CATSSGRGGQPQHF
TGTGCCACCAGCAGCGGTCGGGGAGGCCAGCCCCAGCATTTT
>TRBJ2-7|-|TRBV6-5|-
CASSYSIVAGAEQYF
TGTGCCAGCAGTTACTCGATTGTCGCAGGGGCCGAGCAGTACTTC
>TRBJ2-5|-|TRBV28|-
CASSLYHGTTQYF
TGTGCCAGCAGTTTATATCACGGGACTACCCAGTACTTC
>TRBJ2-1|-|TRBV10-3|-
CAISEVQGRRDEQFF
TGTGCCATCAGTGAAGTACAGGGACGGCGAGATGAGCAGTTCTTC
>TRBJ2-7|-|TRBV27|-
CASSLLQGYEQYF
TGTGCCAGCAGTTTATTACAGGGCTACGAGCAGTACTTC
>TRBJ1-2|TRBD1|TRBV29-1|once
CSVEDLERGRLYGYTF
TGCAGCGTTGAAGATTTGGAAAGGGGGCGGTTGTATGGCTACACCTTC
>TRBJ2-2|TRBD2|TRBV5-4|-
CASSVPGLAGEGLTGELFF
TGTGCCAGCAGCGTCCCGGGACTAGCGGGAGAGGGTCTCACCGGGGAGCTGTTTTTT
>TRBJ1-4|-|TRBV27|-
CASSLGRFNEKLFF
TGTGCCAGCAGTTTAGGGCGGTTTAATGAAAAACTGTTTTTT
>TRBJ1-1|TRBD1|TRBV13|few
CASSHGTALPEAFF
TGTGCCAGCAGCCACGGGACAGCCCTTCCTGAAGCTTTCTTT
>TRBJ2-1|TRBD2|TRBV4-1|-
CASSQVGLAGLNEQFF
TGCGCCAGCAGCCAAGTGGGGCTAGCGGGCCTCAATGAGCAGTTCTTC
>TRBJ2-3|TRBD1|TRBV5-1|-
CASSLGDSVRDTQYF
TGCGCCAGCAGCTTGGGGGACAGTGTGCGAGATACGCAGTATTTT
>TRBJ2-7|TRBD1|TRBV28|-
CASSWGQTPAYEQYF
TGTGCCAGCAGCTGGGGACAGACACCGGCCTACGAGCAGTACTTC
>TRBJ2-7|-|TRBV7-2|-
CASSPTGAASYEQYF
TGTGCCAGCAGCCCTACTGGAGCAGCATCCTACGAGCAGTACTTC
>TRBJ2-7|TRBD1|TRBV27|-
CASSYRGQGYEQYF
TGTGCCAGCTCCTACCGGGGACAGGGGTACGAGCAGTACTTC
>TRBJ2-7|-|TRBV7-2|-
CASSFSIYNSYEQYF
TGTGCCAGCAGCTTTTCGATCTACAACTCCTACGAGCAGTACTTC
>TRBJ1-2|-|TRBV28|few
CASHSYYGYTF
TGTGCCAGCCATAGCTACTATGGCTACACCTTC
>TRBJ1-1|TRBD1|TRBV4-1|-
CASSQSDRGVRYAFF
TGCGCCAGCAGCCAATCAGACAGGGGGGTTAGGTATGCTTTCTTT
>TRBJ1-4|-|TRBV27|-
CASSPRAVGYEKLFF
TGTGCCAGCAGTCCTCGGGCCGTTGGTTATGAAAAACTGTTTTTT
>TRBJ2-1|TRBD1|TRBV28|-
CASNPSGQGYNEQFF
TGTGCCAGCAATCCCTCCGGACAGGGTTACAATGAGCAGTTCTTC
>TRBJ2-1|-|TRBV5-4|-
CASSLFGLLTRDSYNEQFF
TGTGCCAGCAGCTTGTTCGGTTTGCTCACGCGGGATTCCTACAATGAGCAGTTCTTC
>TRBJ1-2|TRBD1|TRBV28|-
CASSFLRQGAIGYTF
TGTGCCAGCAGTTTTCTACGTCAGGGGGCGATTGGCTACACCTTC
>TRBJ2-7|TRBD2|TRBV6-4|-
CASSNPYLAVAPYEQYF
TGTGCCAGCAGCAACCCGTACCTAGCGGTTGCCCCCTACGAGCAGTACTTC
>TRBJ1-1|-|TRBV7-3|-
CASGHEGNTEAFF
TGTGCCAGCGGACACGAGGGTAACACTGAAGCTTTCTTT
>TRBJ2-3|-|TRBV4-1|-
CASSQVRRDGVYDTQYF
TGCGCCAGCAGCCAAGTGAGGCGGGATGGGGTTTATGATACGCAGTATTTT
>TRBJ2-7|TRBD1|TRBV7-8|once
CASSWTGTGGAEQYF
TGTGCCAGCAGCTGGACCGGGACAGGGGGCGCGGAGCAGTACTTC
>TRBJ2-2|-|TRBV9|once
CASTERGGVELFF
TGTGCCAGCACCGAACGGGGCGGTGTGGAGCTGTTTTTT
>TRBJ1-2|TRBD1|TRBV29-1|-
CSAPGPGGLMGYTF
TGCAGCGCCCCGGGTCCAGGGGGTCTCATGGGCTACACCTTC
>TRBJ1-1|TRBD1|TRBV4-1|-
CASSFRDQGAGWTEAFF
TGCGCCAGCAGCTTTCGAGACCAGGGGGCGGGATGGACTGAAGCTTTCTTT
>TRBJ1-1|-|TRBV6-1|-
CASSDAGGGNTEAFF
TGTGCCAGCAGTGACGCGGGCGGCGGGAACACTGAAGCTTTCTTT
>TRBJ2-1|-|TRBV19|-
CASSIQFVTYNEQFF
TGTGCCAGTAGTATTCAGTTTGTGACTTACAATGAGCAGTTCTTC
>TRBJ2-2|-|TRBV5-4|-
CASSLVEEGTGELFF
TGTGCCAGCAGCTTGGTGGAGGAGGGCACCGGGGAGCTGTTTTTT
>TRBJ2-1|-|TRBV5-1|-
CASSKNSGSVYNEQFF
TGCGCCAGCAGCAAAAACTCCGGTAGCGTCTACAATGAGCAGTTCTTC
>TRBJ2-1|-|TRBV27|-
CASSLGVNEQFF
TGTGCCAGCAGTTTAGGTGTGAATGAGCAGTTCTTC
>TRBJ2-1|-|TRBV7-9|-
CASSSRVSFDNEQFF
TGTGCCAGCAGCTCCAGGGTGAGTTTCGACAATGAGCAGTTCTTC
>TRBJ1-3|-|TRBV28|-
CASSFGNTIYF
TGTGCCAGCAGTTTTGGAAACACCATATATTTT
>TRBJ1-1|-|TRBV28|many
CASTQSRGNTEAFF
TGTGCCAGCACCCAAAGTAGGGGGAACACTGAAGCTTTCTTT
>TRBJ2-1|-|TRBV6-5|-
CASSYVGAGNEQFF
TGTGCCAGCAGTTACGTGGGGGCTGGAAATGAGCAGTTCTTC
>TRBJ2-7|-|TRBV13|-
CASSSTSSAREQYF
TGTGCCAGCAGCTCGACTTCCTCGGCTCGAGAGCAGTACTTC
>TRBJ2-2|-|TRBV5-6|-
CASSLVPGGTGELFF
TGTGCCAGCAGCTTGGTCCCCGGAGGCACCGGGGAGCTGTTTTTT
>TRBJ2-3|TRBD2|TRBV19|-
CASSIYSGREFTDTQYF
TGTGCCAGTAGTATCTATTCGGGGCGGGAGTTTACAGATACGCAGTATTTT
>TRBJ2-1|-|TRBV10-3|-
CAIKALDEQFF
TGTGCCATCAAAGCACTCGATGAGCAGTTCTTC
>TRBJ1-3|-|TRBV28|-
CASSLGRISGNTIYF
TGTGCCAGCAGTTTAGGCAGGATCTCTGGAAACACCATATATTTT
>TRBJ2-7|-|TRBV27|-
CASSSARETYEQYF
TGTGCCAGCAGTTCCGCACGAGAGACCTACGAGCAGTACTTC
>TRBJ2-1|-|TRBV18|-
CASSLERFPTYNEQFF
TGTGCCAGCTCGCTAGAGAGATTCCCCACCTACAATGAGCAGTTCTTC
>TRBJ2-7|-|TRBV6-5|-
CASSYSTLSYEQYF
TGTGCCAGCAGTTACTCGACACTTTCCTACGAGCAGTACTTC
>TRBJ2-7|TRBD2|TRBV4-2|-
CASSQDKASGSYEQYF
TGTGCCAGCAGCCAAGATAAGGCTAGCGGGAGCTACGAGCAGTACTTC
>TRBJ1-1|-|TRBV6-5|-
CASRRGMNTEAFF
TGTGCCAGCAGACGGGGCATGAACACTGAAGCTTTCTTT